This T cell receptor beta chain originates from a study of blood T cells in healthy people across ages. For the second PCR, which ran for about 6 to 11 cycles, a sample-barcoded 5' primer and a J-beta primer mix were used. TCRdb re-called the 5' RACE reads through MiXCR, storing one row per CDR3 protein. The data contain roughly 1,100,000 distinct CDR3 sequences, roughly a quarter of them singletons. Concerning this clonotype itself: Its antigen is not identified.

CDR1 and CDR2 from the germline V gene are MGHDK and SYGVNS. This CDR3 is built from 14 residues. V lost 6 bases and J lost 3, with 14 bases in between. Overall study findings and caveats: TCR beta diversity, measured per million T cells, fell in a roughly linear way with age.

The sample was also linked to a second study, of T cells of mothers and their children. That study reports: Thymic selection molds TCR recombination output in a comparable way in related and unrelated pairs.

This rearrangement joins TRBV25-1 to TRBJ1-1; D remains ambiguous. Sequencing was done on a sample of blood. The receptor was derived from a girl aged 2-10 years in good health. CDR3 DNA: TGTGCCAGCAGGGATACCGGGGATTACACTGAAGCTTTCTTT. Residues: CASRDTGDYTEAFF.